This TCR beta chain was identified during a study of T cell responses to AZD1222 COVID-19 vaccine. With regard to this clone: Its antigen remains unknown.

Data came from immunoSEQ multiplex PCR; TCRdb stores just in-frame clones and leaves some out. The table records about 110,000 clones, approximately 90% of them present only once. General observations from the study: White British people made up most donors, females outnumbered males, and clonal diversity was possibly underestimated.

Sequencing used peripheral blood, obtained on day 0 of AZD1222 vaccination. The sequence was collected from an adult in good health.

Here the CDR3 DNA reads TGTGCCAGCAGTCAGAACAGGGGTCGGGGAGAGACCCAGTACTTC. This translates into CASSQNRGRGETQYF. The chain couples TRBV27 to TRBJ2-5, with 7 positions matching TRBD1. CDR3 length: 15 residues. Germline V lookup: CDR1 MNHEY, CDR2 SMNVEV (reference sequence). Trimming removed 5 bases from V and 4 bases from J; junction bases left unmatched: 10.